A selection of T cell receptor beta chains follows, all from one sample in a study of siplizumab effects on memory and regulatory T cells. The method was immunoSEQ multiplex PCR; TCRdb's version includes in-frame clones alone and lacks a portion of them. The sample has under 70,000 clones; 79% are singletons. Sequencing was performed on memory CD4+ T cells sorted from blood. Source of these receptors: a human donor in good health. Both conserved end residues are part of each CDR3. Clone sizes are given selectively: once, few, many, or a class where the clone is expanded.

j_call: TRBJ2-1
v_call: TRBV15
clone_size: NA
cdr3_aa: CATSPLRRNEQFF

j_call: TRBJ2-5
v_call: TRBV9
clone_size: NA
cdr3_aa: CASSVATGGQGKTQYF

j_call: TRBJ2-1
v_call: TRBV12-5
clone_size: once
cdr3_aa: CASGPGRTGYNEQFF

j_call: TRBJ2-1
v_call: TRBV6-6
clone_size: NA
cdr3_aa: CASSYWETGIRNEQFF

j_call: TRBJ1-2
v_call: TRBV18
clone_size: NA
cdr3_aa: CASSPPAEGGGYTF

j_call: TRBJ2-7
v_call: TRBV18
clone_size: NA
cdr3_aa: CASSFTGFANEQYF

j_call: TRBJ1-1
v_call: TRBV7-7
clone_size: NA
cdr3_aa: CTEQGWNTEAFF

j_call: TRBJ1-1
v_call: TRBV4-2
clone_size: few
cdr3_aa: CASSQGGLMNTEAFF

j_call: TRBJ2-5
v_call: TRBV18
clone_size: few
cdr3_aa: CASSPGTRETQYF

j_call: TRBJ2-2
v_call: TRBV5-1
clone_size: NA
cdr3_aa: CASSLELAGGPDTGELFF

j_call: TRBJ2-6
v_call: TRBV28
clone_size: NA
cdr3_aa: CASSFLTLGQGTSGANVLTF

j_call: TRBJ1-5
v_call: TRBV19
clone_size: once
cdr3_aa: CATRTEMNQPQHF

j_call: TRBJ1-2
v_call: TRBV5-1
clone_size: once
cdr3_aa: CASSPGQDYGYTF

j_call: TRBJ1-3
v_call: TRBV9
clone_size: NA
cdr3_aa: CASSFGGSGNTIYF

j_call: TRBJ2-5
v_call: TRBV11-2
clone_size: NA
cdr3_aa: CASSLSTGGGETQYF

j_call: TRBJ1-1
v_call: TRBV5-1
clone_size: once
cdr3_aa: CASSSDRDTEAFF

j_call: TRBJ1-6
v_call: TRBV4-1
clone_size: NA
cdr3_aa: CASSQADRDNSPLHF

j_call: TRBJ1-1
v_call: TRBV5-1
clone_size: few
cdr3_aa: CASSLARSGSQGATEAFF

j_call: TRBJ2-5
v_call: TRBV19
clone_size: few
cdr3_aa: CASSSGTSGLTQYF

j_call: TRBJ1-5
v_call: TRBV28
clone_size: NA
cdr3_aa: CASSLLGTRQGGQPQHF

j_call: TRBJ2-2
v_call: TRBV7-2
clone_size: NA
cdr3_aa: CASSWTSGGEYTGELFF

j_call: TRBJ1-3
v_call: TRBV9
clone_size: NA
cdr3_aa: CASSPPGLYSGNTIYF

j_call: TRBJ1-1
v_call: TRBV11-2
clone_size: NA
cdr3_aa: CASSSGKNTEAFF

j_call: TRBJ2-2
v_call: TRBV5-6
clone_size: NA
cdr3_aa: CASSSLTKNTGELFF

j_call: TRBJ1-3
v_call: TRBV19
clone_size: few
cdr3_aa: CASKEYSTFSGNTIYF

j_call: TRBJ2-2
v_call: TRBV5-1
clone_size: NA
cdr3_aa: CASRRTSGGSNTGELFF

j_call: TRBJ2-1
v_call: TRBV5-6
clone_size: NA
cdr3_aa: CASSWTGTDDNEQFF

j_call: TRBJ2-3
v_call: TRBV7-2
clone_size: few
cdr3_aa: CASSTGTSADTQYF

j_call: TRBJ2-5
v_call: TRBV5-4
clone_size: NA
cdr3_aa: CASSARLAAQETQYF

j_call: TRBJ1-1
v_call: TRBV5-6
clone_size: NA
cdr3_aa: CASSFGASATSEAFF

j_call: TRBJ2-5
v_call: TRBV28
clone_size: NA
cdr3_aa: CASSLGFQETQYF

j_call: TRBJ2-2
v_call: TRBV7-3
clone_size: NA
cdr3_aa: CASSLSSSGGNTGELFF

j_call: TRBJ2-3
v_call: TRBV28
clone_size: NA
cdr3_aa: CASSPGTSGGVVAYF

j_call: TRBJ1-6
v_call: TRBV5-1
clone_size: NA
cdr3_aa: CASGQGASYNSPLHF

j_call: TRBJ2-1
v_call: TRBV7-2
clone_size: once
cdr3_aa: CASSLGPREQFF

j_call: TRBJ1-2
v_call: TRBV12-1
clone_size: few
cdr3_aa: CASSIPCLDTF

j_call: TRBJ1-1
v_call: TRBV18
clone_size: NA
cdr3_aa: CASSPPGQVVMNTEAFF

j_call: TRBJ1-4
v_call: TRBV30
clone_size: NA
cdr3_aa: CAWSVWSTTNEKLFF